The rows below give T cell receptor beta chains drawn from one sample of a study of T cell repertoires in cytomegalovirus infection. For these TCRs, the target antigens are not known. TCRdb re-derived calls from the reads in MiXCR, one entry per CDR3 protein. Among around 750,000 distinct CDR3 sequences listed, less than 35% were seen once. The starting material was cultured CD8+ T cells from PBMCs, obtained from culture after CMV antigen stimulation. These receptors were obtained from a human donor in good health (CMV status not recorded). Some clones in this sample may be carry-over from other donors' samples. Both conserved end residues are part of each CDR3. D genes are given only for firm matches. Expanded clones get a size class; other rows say once, few or many, or leave the size out.

cdr3_aa,cdr3_nt,clone_size,d_call,v_call,j_call
CATSSPPAGQTNTGELFF,TGTGCCACCAGCAGCCCCCCGGCGGGACAAACGAACACCGGGGAGCTGTTTTTT,NA,NA,TRBV15,TRBJ2-2
CANTRLAGETGETQYF,TGTGCCAACACCAGACTAGCGGGGGAAACCGGGGAGACCCAGTACTTC,NA,TRBD2,TRBV6-5,TRBJ2-5
CASSLDAGTYEQYF,TGTGCCAGCAGCTTAGACGCTGGGACCTACGAGCAGTACTTC,NA,NA,TRBV7-6,TRBJ2-7
CASSIGLTHGYTF,TGTGCCAGCAGCATAGGGCTTACGCATGGCTACACCTTC,many,NA,TRBV7-6,TRBJ1-2
CASSSEGLEEKLFF,TGTGCCAGCAGCTCGGAGGGCCTTGAGGAAAAACTGTTTTTT,many,NA,TRBV7-9,TRBJ1-4
CASSIEAGGLSNQPQHF,TGTGCCAGTAGTATAGAGGCGGGCGGCCTAAGCAATCAGCCCCAGCATTTT,NA,NA,TRBV19,TRBJ1-5
CASRLIKNTEAFF,TGTGCCAGCCGGCTAATTAAGAACACTGAAGCTTTCTTT,NA,NA,TRBV7-6,TRBJ1-1
CASSLEIAGGRNEQFF,TGTGCCAGCAGCTTAGAGATAGCGGGGGGGCGAAATGAGCAGTTCTTC,many,TRBD2,TRBV7-2,TRBJ2-1
CASRTSGGALNEQFF,TGTGCCAGTAGGACGTCGGGGGGGGCCCTTAATGAGCAGTTCTTC,few,TRBD2,TRBV19,TRBJ2-1
CASSNYITPRGDGYTF,TGTGCCAGCAGTAATTATATCACGCCCCGGGGAGATGGCTACACCTTC,many,NA,TRBV7-8,TRBJ1-2
CASRPRDSNDTEAFF,TGTGCCAGCAGACCTCGAGACAGTAATGACACTGAAGCTTTCTTT,NA,NA,TRBV12-3/TRBV12-4,TRBJ1-1
CASSDTQETQYF,TGTGCCAGCAGTGACACTCAAGAGACCCAGTACTTC,NA,NA,TRBV3-1,TRBJ2-5
CASSLIGSTGNTIYF,TGTGCCAGCAGCTTGATCGGAAGTACCGGAAACACCATATATTTT,NA,NA,TRBV14,TRBJ1-3
CASSFGQATDF,TGTGCCAGCAGTTTTGGACAAGCAACGGACTTC,NA,NA,TRBV12-3/TRBV12-4,TRBJ2-4
CASKARAGLGVGELFF,TGTGCCAGTAAAGCCAGGGCCGGACTAGGGGTCGGGGAGCTGTTTTTT,NA,TRBD2,TRBV19,TRBJ2-2
CASHWGGGYTF,TGTGCCAGCCATTGGGGGGGAGGCTACACCTTC,NA,NA,TRBV6-1,TRBJ1-2
CASSMGLDTDYGYTF,TGTGCCAGTAGTATGGGATTGGACACGGACTATGGCTACACCTTC,once,NA,TRBV19,TRBJ1-2
CASSLSWGLQNGYTF,TGTGCCAGCAGTTTATCGTGGGGACTTCAAAATGGCTACACCTTC,few,NA,TRBV12-3/TRBV12-4,TRBJ1-2
CASSQIRGPLSYEQYF,TGTGCCAGCAGCCAAATTCGCGGACCTCTCTCCTACGAGCAGTACTTC,NA,NA,TRBV7-3,TRBJ2-7
CASSSRTGGNEQFF,TGTGCCAGCAGTTCCCGGACAGGGGGGAATGAGCAGTTCTTC,many,TRBD1,TRBV12-3/TRBV12-4,TRBJ2-1
CATWGGSGNTEAFF,TGTGCCACCTGGGGAGGGAGTGGAAACACTGAAGCTTTCTTT,few,NA,TRBV27,TRBJ1-1
CASRLAGGPQTQYF,TGTGCCAGCAGACTAGCGGGGGGGCCGCAGACCCAGTACTTC,NA,TRBD2,TRBV27,TRBJ2-5
CASSLVIGTLLSGTDTQYF,TGTGCCAGCAGCTTAGTTATAGGGACCCTTCTAAGTGGCACAGATACGCAGTATTTT,NA,NA,TRBV7-9,TRBJ2-3
CASSQARLVVSTDTQYF,TGTGCCAGCAGTCAAGCCCGACTAGTTGTTAGCACAGATACGCAGTATTTT,NA,NA,TRBV7-2,TRBJ2-3
CASHPSGTGGTEAFF,TGTGCCAGTCACCCCTCCGGGACAGGGGGCACTGAAGCTTTCTTT,NA,TRBD1,TRBV19,TRBJ1-1
CASSYSGTSGGATDTQYF,TGTGCCAGCAGTTACTCGGGGACTAGCGGGGGGGCGACAGATACGCAGTATTTT,NA,TRBD2,TRBV6-5,TRBJ2-3
CASSLGQGTADTQYF,TGTGCCAGCAGCTTAGGACAGGGGACGGCAGATACGCAGTATTTT,few,TRBD1,TRBV7-6,TRBJ2-3
CASRGTSGEKGSSTDTQYF,TGTGCCAGTAGAGGGACTAGCGGGGAGAAGGGTTCTAGCACAGATACGCAGTATTTT,few,TRBD2,TRBV6-6,TRBJ2-3
CASSLAFRMTNYGYTF,TGTGCCAGCAGCTTGGCTTTCCGGATGACTAACTATGGCTACACCTTC,few,NA,TRBV5-5,TRBJ1-2
CASSRPGHYTYNEQFF,TGTGCCAGCAGCCGTCCGGGACACTATACGTACAATGAGCAGTTCTTC,NA,NA,TRBV6-5,TRBJ2-1
CASRQTGFIYNSPLHF,TGTGCCAGCAGGCAGACAGGGTTTATCTATAATTCACCCCTCCACTTT,NA,TRBD1,TRBV6-5,TRBJ1-6
CASSLNGGPSNTGELFF,TGTGCCAGCAGCTTAAACGGGGGGCCGTCCAACACCGGGGAGCTGTTTTTT,few,NA,TRBV7-9,TRBJ2-2
CAISDEGTGLNTEAFF,TGTGCCATCAGTGACGAAGGGACAGGGCTGAACACTGAAGCTTTCTTT,NA,TRBD1,TRBV10-3,TRBJ1-1
CASSERDKGSYEQYF,TGTGCCAGCAGCGAACGGGACAAGGGGAGCTACGAGCAGTACTTC,few,NA,TRBV7-9,TRBJ2-7
CASSQDGGPDTEAFF,TGCGCCAGCAGCCAAGATGGAGGGCCGGACACTGAAGCTTTCTTT,NA,NA,TRBV4-3,TRBJ1-1
CASSINSADTQYF,TGTGCCAGTAGTATAAATTCAGCAGATACGCAGTATTTT,once,NA,TRBV19,TRBJ2-3
CSAPRRWTGVQPDTQYF,TGCAGTGCCCCCCGCCGATGGACAGGGGTGCAGCCAGATACGCAGTATTTT,NA,TRBD1,TRBV20-1,TRBJ2-3
CASSLAVQGASYGYTF,TGTGCCAGCAGTTTAGCGGTGCAGGGTGCATCGTATGGCTACACCTTC,few,NA,TRBV12-3/TRBV12-4,TRBJ1-2
CASSYRDRYNEQFF,TGTGCCAGCTCGTACCGGGACAGATACAATGAGCAGTTCTTC,NA,TRBD1,TRBV27,TRBJ2-1
CANPGTPAGYTF,TGTGCCAACCCCGGGACACCAGCGGGCTACACCTTC,NA,NA,TRBV2,TRBJ1-2
CASSLALTARRTGELFF,TGTGCCAGCAGCTTAGCGCTCACGGCTAGAAGGACCGGGGAGCTGTTTTTT,many,NA,TRBV7-2,TRBJ2-2
CASNQAKGPNTEAFF,TGCGCCAGCAACCAAGCGAAAGGGCCCAACACTGAAGCTTTCTTT,NA,NA,TRBV4-1,TRBJ1-1